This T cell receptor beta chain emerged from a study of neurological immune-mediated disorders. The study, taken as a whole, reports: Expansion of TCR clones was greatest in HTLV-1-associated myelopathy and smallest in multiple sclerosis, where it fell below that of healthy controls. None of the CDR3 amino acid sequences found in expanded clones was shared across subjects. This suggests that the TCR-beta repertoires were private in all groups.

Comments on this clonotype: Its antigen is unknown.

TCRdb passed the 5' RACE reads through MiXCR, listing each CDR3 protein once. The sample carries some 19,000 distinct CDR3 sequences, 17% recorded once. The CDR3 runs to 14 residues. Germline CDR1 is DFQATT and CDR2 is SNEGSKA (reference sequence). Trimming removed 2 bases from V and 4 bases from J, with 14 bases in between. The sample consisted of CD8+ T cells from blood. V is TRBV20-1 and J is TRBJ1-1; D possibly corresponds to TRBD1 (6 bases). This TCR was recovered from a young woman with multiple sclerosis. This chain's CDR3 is CSARTGGSVTEAFF. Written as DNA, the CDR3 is TGCAGTGCTAGAACGGGGGGCTCGGTCACTGAAGCTTTCTTT.